Listed here are 30 T cell receptor beta chains from one sample, sequenced in a study of cytomegalovirus exposure and HLA in healthy donors. Use of 60 Vbeta and 13 Jbeta primers characterized the PCR. Clones were read by immunoSEQ multiplex PCR, and TCRdb kept only the in-frame ones, dropping some. The sample includes under 250,000 clones, 65% to 85% of them seen just once. Sequencing used PBMCs. All receptors derive from a boy between 2 and 10 years old in good health and CMV-seronegative.

This clone appeared once. The chain combines TRBV19 with TRBJ2-5, with D unclear. The CDR3 extends over 14 amino acids. The germline gives CDR1 LNHDA, CDR2 SQIVND (reference sequence). V was clipped by 1 base and J by 3 bases, with 9 bases between them. CDR3 nucleotide sequence: TGTGCCAGTAGTATAGGAGGCGGTGAAGAGACCCAGTACTTC. This sequence encodes CASSIGGGEETQYF.

The CDR3 loop is CASSLQASQGASEQYF. CDR3 bases: TGTGCCAGCAGCCTCCAAGCCTCCCAGGGGGCTTCCGAGCAGTACTTC. This rearrangement joins TRBV5-6 to TRBJ2-7; 8 nucleotides line up with TRBD1. Germline lookup yields CDR1 SGHDT and CDR2 YYEEEE. There are 16 residues in the CDR3. Germline trimming cut 4 bases from V and 6 bases from J; bases unmatched to any gene: 15. The whole variable domain, remainder taken from reference TRBV5-6 and TRBJ2-7, is DAGVTQSPTHLIKTRGQQVTLRCSPKSGHDTVSWYQQALGQGPQFIFQYYEEEERQRGNFPDRFSGHQFPNYSSELNVNALLLGDSALYLCASSLQASQGASEQYFGPGTRLTVT.

This clone appeared once. V gene TRBV13 combines with J gene TRBJ2-7; unclear D gene. Germline CDR1 and CDR2: PRHDT and FYEKMQ (reference sequence). V dropped 6 bases and J dropped 2 bases, with 17 bases sitting between them. CDR3 length equals 15 residues. The CDR3 DNA follows: TGTGCCAGCAGTTCCCGCAAACAGACAACCTACGAGCAGTACTTC. Encoded protein: CASSSRKQTTYEQYF.

The chain carries TRBV5-5 and TRBJ1-6; D is uncertain. This CDR3 region has 14 residues. V was cut by 5 bases and J by 6 bases, with 12 bases left in between. The germline V gene has CDR1 SGHKS and CDR2 YYEKEE (reference sequence). CDR3 loop: CASSIAGLNSPLHF. As DNA, the CDR3 is TGTGCCAGCAGTATAGCCGGACTTAATTCACCCCTCCACTTT.

The rearrangement uses TRBV6-6 and TRBJ2-7; 8 nucleotides align to TRBD1. J lost 4 bases, V lost 6 bases, and 14 bases had no gene match. Germline V gene data show CDR1 as MNHNY and CDR2 as SVGAGI (reference sequence). The CDR3 totals 16 residues. The chain's CDR3 is CASRNTGQGSGYEQYF. CDR3 nucleotide sequence: TGTGCCAGCAGAAACACTGGACAGGGTTCGGGTTACGAGCAGTACTTC.

The chain joins TRBV30 to TRBJ1-2; maybe TRBD1 (5 bases). Germline V gene lookup returns CDR1 GTSNPN and CDR2 SVGIG (reference sequence). The CDR3 is made up of 15 amino acids. V was clipped by 5 bases and J by 1 base, with 17 bases between them. In DNA form, the CDR3 reads TGTGCCTGGGCAGTTAACAGGATTTATAACTATGGCTACACCTTC. Translating gives CAWAVNRIYNYGYTF.

V usage is TRBV19 and J usage is TRBJ2-7; 8 bases map to TRBD2. The CDR3 sequence is 16 residues long. The ends lost 5 bases at V and 6 bases at J; junction bases unmatched: 15. Germline V CDR1 and CDR2: LNHDA, SQIVND (reference sequence). CDR3 bases: TGTGCCAGTAGTTTTAGCGGGATCTTATCGCCCCGCGAGCAGTACTTC. Translation: CASSFSGILSPREQYF.

The V and J genes are TRBV27 and TRBJ2-1; 8 nucleotides agree with TRBD2. The germline CDR1 and CDR2 sequences are MNHEY and SMNVEV (reference sequence). The V gene end was trimmed by 8 bases and the J gene end by 10 bases; junction bases not matched to a gene: 13. The CDR3 spans 14 residues. The CDR3 loop reads CASGPGLDVPEQFF. DNA for the CDR3: TGTGCCAGCGGGCCGGGACTAGATGTCCCCGAGCAGTTCTTC.

The rearrangement joins TRBV14 to TRBJ2-7; TRBD2 matches 7 bases. Germline lookup yields CDR1 SGHDN and CDR2 FVKESK. This CDR3 spans 16 amino acids. The V gene end was trimmed by 4 bases and the J gene end by 0 bases; junction bases not matched to a gene: 9. The CDR3 protein is CASSLVTSDRSYEQYF. CDR3 nucleotide sequence: TGTGCCAGCAGCCTCGTAACTAGCGATCGCTCCTACGAGCAGTACTTC.

In this sample, this clone turned up once. This chain connects TRBV30 to TRBJ1-5; the D gene is possibly TRBD1 (5 bases). CDR3 length equals 13 residues. Trimming stripped 2 bases from V and 3 bases from J, with 8 bases between. Germline V gene sequence: CDR1 GTSNPN, CDR2 SVGIG (reference sequence). The CDR3 DNA reads TGTGCCTGGAGTTCAGGGTACAATCAGCCCCAGCATTTT. This codes for CAWSSGYNQPQHF.

This CDR3 is CASSFLTSGGAYEQYF. The DNA of the CDR3 is TGTGCCAGCAGCTTCCTAACTAGCGGGGGGGCGTACGAGCAGTACTTC. The rearrangement links TRBV5-6 to TRBJ2-7; TRBD2 aligns across 13 bases. CDR3 size: 16 residues. V lost 2 bases to trimming and J lost 4 bases; unmatched junction nucleotides: 6. Per the germline V gene, CDR1 is SGHDT and CDR2 is YYEEEE. Complete variable domain (other parts from reference TRBV5-6 and TRBJ2-7): DAGVTQSPTHLIKTRGQQVTLRCSPKSGHDTVSWYQQALGQGPQFIFQYYEEEERQRGNFPDRFSGHQFPNYSSELNVNALLLGDSALYLCASSFLTSGGAYEQYFGPGTRLTVT.

This rearrangement joins TRBV19 to TRBJ2-1; 9 nucleotides match TRBD2. Germline values: CDR1 LNHDA, CDR2 SQIVND (reference sequence). The CDR3 sequence is 15 residues long. V shed 3 bases, J shed 0 bases, and the junction held 0 bases outside the gene matches. The CDR3 here is CASSISGSSYNEQFF. The CDR3 DNA reads TGTGCCAGTAGTATTAGCGGGAGCTCCTACAATGAGCAGTTCTTC.

As regards this clone: One end of the junction does not line up with germline, which may come from a read error. V gene TRBV9 combines with J gene TRBJ1-3, with a possible D match to TRBD1 (6 bases). The CDR3 is made up of 15 amino acids. Germline CDR1 is SGDLS and CDR2 is YYNGEE. The DNA of the CDR3 is TGTGCCAGCAGCGTAGGACCAGGGGAACAGAACATCATATATTTT. Translated, it gives CASSVGPGEQNIIYF.

This chain uses TRBV30 with TRBJ1-2, with D perhaps matching TRBD1 (6 bases). The CDR3 sequence is 10 residues long. Germline V gene sequence: CDR1 GTSNPN, CDR2 SVGIG (reference sequence). V was pared by 6 bases and J by 13 bases, with 15 bases between. This chain's CDR3 is CACHREGSTF. CDR3 nucleotide sequence: TGTGCCTGCCACAGGGAGGGGAGCACCTTC.

V gene TRBV6-6 combines with J gene TRBJ2-1, with a possible D match to TRBD1 (6 bases). CDR1 is MNHNY and CDR2 is SVGAGI in the germline V gene (reference sequence). The CDR3 spans 14 residues. Trimming removed 5 bases at V and 4 bases at J, with 12 bases between. This CDR3 is CASSLQGPYNEQFF. The DNA for the CDR3 is TGTGCCAGCAGTCTACAGGGACCTTACAATGAGCAGTTCTTC.

The J gene is TRBJ2-7, the V gene TRBV7-9; TRBD1 agrees at 10 bases. There are 15 residues in the CDR3. V trimming: 5 bases; J trimming: 2 bases; junction bases outside the gene matches: 6. CDR1 and CDR2 from the germline V gene are SEHNR and FQNEAQ (reference sequence). CDR3 bases: TGTGCCAGCAGCCTGCCCGGGACAGGGGCCTACGAGCAGTACTTC. Translated, it gives CASSLPGTGAYEQYF.

V usage is TRBV2 and J usage is TRBJ2-7, with TRBD1 matching over 7 bases. The germline V gene has CDR1 SNHLY and CDR2 FYNNEI. The CDR3 has 13 residues. J gave up 5 bases and V 8 bases, and 9 bases lay outside the gene matches. The CDR3 spells CASFRLRGNEQYF. In DNA, the CDR3 is TGTGCCAGCTTTCGTCTCAGGGGGAACGAGCAGTACTTC. The complete variable domain, with remaining parts taken from reference TRBV2 and TRBJ2-7, reads EPEVTQTPSHQVTQMGQEVILRCVPISNHLYFYWYRQILGQKVEFLVSFYNNEISEKSEIFDDQFSVERPDGSNFTLKIRSTKLEDSAMYFCASFRLRGNEQYFGPGTRLTVT.

The V and J genes are TRBV11-2 and TRBJ1-1; D might be TRBD1 (5 bases). The germline V and J ends were trimmed by 3 bases and 8 bases, with 19 bases remaining between them. This CDR3 has 15 residues. The V gene's germline CDR1 is SGHAT and CDR2 FQNNGV. The CDR3 nucleotides are TGTGCCAGCAGCTTCAGACGATCCCCAGGGTCCGAAGCTTTCTTT. It is translated as CASSFRRSPGSEAFF.

V is TRBV7-9 and J is TRBJ2-1; TRBD2 agrees at 11 bases. CDR1 is SEHNR and CDR2 is FQNEAQ in the germline V gene (reference sequence). The length of the CDR3 is 17 residues. Unmatched junction bases numbered 11, after V lost 6 bases and J lost 4 bases. CDR3 loop: CASSHPGLAEVYNEQFF. For the CDR3, the DNA is TGTGCCAGCAGTCATCCGGGACTAGCGGAGGTTTACAATGAGCAGTTCTTC.

V gene TRBV4-1 combines with J gene TRBJ2-7, with 8 bases aligning to TRBD2. The CDR3 covers 14 residues. From germline, CDR1 is MGHRA and CDR2 YSYEKL. V was clipped by 1 base and J by 6 bases; unmatched bases: 5. As DNA, the CDR3 is TGCGCCAGCAGCCAAGTCGGGGGGGCAACCGAGCAGTACTTC. This sequence encodes CASSQVGGATEQYF.

This sequence joins TRBV2 and TRBJ2-1; TRBD2 aligns across 11 bases. Trimming at V came to 6 bases and at J to 2 bases, leaving 6 bases not matched to a gene. In germline, CDR1 is SNHLY, CDR2 FYNNEI. This CDR3 is built from 16 residues. CDR3 nucleotide sequence: TGTGCCAGCAGGCTGACTAGCGGGAATCCCTACAATGAGCAGTTCTTC. As protein: CASRLTSGNPYNEQFF.

The chain has TRBV5-4 and TRBJ1-3; TRBD1 might be the D (6 bases). With 4 bases removed from V and 3 bases from J, the gap between germline ends came to 14 bases. This CDR3 has 15 residues. The V gene's germline CDR1 is SGHNT and CDR2 YYREEE (reference sequence). The DNA of the CDR3 is TGTGCCAGCAGCCGGGAACAGGGTTATGGAAACACCATATATTTT. It yields the protein CASSREQGYGNTIYF.

V usage is TRBV2 and J usage is TRBJ2-7; 8 nucleotides match TRBD1. CDR1 and CDR2 from the germline V gene are SNHLY and FYNNEI. This CDR3 spans 12 amino acids. V lost 6 bases and J lost 3; bases outside the gene matches: 1. The CDR3 nucleotides read TGTGCCAGCAGGACAGGGGTCTACGAGCAGTACTTC. Amino acid sequence: CASRTGVYEQYF.

The chain uses TRBV19 and TRBJ2-1; 7 positions match TRBD1. Germline CDR1 LNHDA, CDR2 SQIVND (reference sequence). The CDR3 spans 13 residues. After removal of 3 bases from V and 7 bases from J, the junction contained 3 bases not matched to a gene. The CDR3 region is CASSMGQRNEQFF. The CDR3 DNA is TGTGCCAGTAGTATGGGACAGAGGAATGAGCAGTTCTTC.

This sequence joins TRBV4-1 and TRBJ2-1; D possibly corresponds to TRBD2 (6 bases). V shed 0 bases and J shed 4 bases, with 16 bases lying between them. Germline loops: CDR1 MGHRA, CDR2 YSYEKL. The CDR3 is made up of 17 amino acids. CDR3 amino acids: CASSQDSRDQGYNEQFF. CDR3 bases: TGCGCCAGCAGCCAAGATTCGCGGGATCAGGGTTACAATGAGCAGTTCTTC.

The chain has TRBV7-9 and TRBJ2-1, with a tentative D call TRBD2 (5 bases). The CDR3 runs to 12 residues. V was pared by 10 bases and J by 9 bases, with 16 bases between. Germline V lookup: CDR1 SEHNR, CDR2 FQNEAQ (reference sequence). The CDR3 sequence: CATSLEGSEQFF. For the CDR3, the DNA is TGTGCCACCTCGTTAGAGGGTAGTGAGCAGTTCTTC. The entire variable domain, with the rest obtained from reference TRBV7-9 and TRBJ2-1, is as follows: DTGVSQNPRHKITKRGQNVTFRCDPISEHNRLYWYRQTLGQGPEFLTYFQNEAQLEKSRLLSDRFSAERPKGSFSTLEIQRTEQGDSAMYLCATSLEGSEQFFGPGTRLTVL.

The V call is TRBV9, the J call TRBJ2-1; D remains unclear. Germline V gene data show CDR1 as SGDLS and CDR2 as YYNGEE. V was trimmed by 2 bases and J by 6 bases, leaving 15 bases between them. The CDR3 consists of 15 residues. CDR3 sequence (DNA): TGTGCCAGCAGCGTCGACACCACAAATGGCAATGAGCAGTTCTTC. Its translation is CASSVDTTNGNEQFF.

This rearrangement joins TRBV27 to TRBJ1-2; 7 bases map to TRBD1. V was pared by 6 bases and J by 5 bases, with 12 bases of the junction left unmatched. The CDR3 consists of 15 residues. Germline CDR1 and CDR2: MNHEY and SMNVEV (reference sequence). CDR3 DNA: TGTGCCAGCAGCTTTGACAGGGCACGGGGGTATGGCTACACCTTC. Translating gives CASSFDRARGYGYTF.

The J gene is TRBJ2-7, the V gene TRBV4-1; D is ambiguous. This CDR3 spans 16 amino acids. V lost 4 bases, J lost 7 bases, and 23 bases lay in between. Germline loops: CDR1 MGHRA, CDR2 YSYEKL. In DNA, the CDR3 is TGCGCCAGCAGCCGCTTATCGCAGGTTCCTCCCTGGGAGCAGTACTTC. It yields the protein CASSRLSQVPPWEQYF.

The chain recombines TRBV18 with TRBJ2-1; possibly TRBD1 for D (6 bases). V was shortened by 3 bases and J by 14 bases, with 14 bases between the two germline ends. Germline V gene data show CDR1 as KGHSH and CDR2 as LQKENI. This CDR3 is 12 amino acids long. CDR3 sequence: CASSPGAVGKFF. CDR3 coding DNA: TGTGCCAGCTCACCGGGGGCCGTCGGAAAGTTCTTC.